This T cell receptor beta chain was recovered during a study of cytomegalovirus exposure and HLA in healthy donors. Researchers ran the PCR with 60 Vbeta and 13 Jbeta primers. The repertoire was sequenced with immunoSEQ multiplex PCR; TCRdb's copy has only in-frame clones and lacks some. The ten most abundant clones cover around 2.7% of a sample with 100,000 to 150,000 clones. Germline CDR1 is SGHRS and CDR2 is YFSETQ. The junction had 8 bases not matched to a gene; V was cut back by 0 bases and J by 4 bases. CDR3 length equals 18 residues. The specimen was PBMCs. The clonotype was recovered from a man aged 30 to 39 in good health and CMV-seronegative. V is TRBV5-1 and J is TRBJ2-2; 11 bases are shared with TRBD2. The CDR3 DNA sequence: TGCGCCAGCAGCTTGGTCTCTTCGGGACTAGCGGTCACCGGGGAGCTGTTTTTT. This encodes CASSLVSSGLAVTGELFF.